This T cell receptor (beta chain) was recovered during a study of long-term antiretroviral therapy in people with HIV. An immunoSEQ assay, version v3.0, was performed at survey level. TCRdb's copy holds only in-frame clones and misses some; the assay was immunoSEQ multiplex PCR. The sample records around 34,000 clones, around 80% being singletons. CDR3 length: 11 residues. V lost 8 bases and J 14 bases, leaving 16 bases between the germline ends. CDR1 and CDR2 (germline): MGHDK, SYGVNS. The specimen was unsorted PBMCs, collected 1.5 years after starting antiretroviral therapy. This sequence originates from a man between 18 and 29 years old with HIV. V is TRBV25-1 and J is TRBJ2-1, with D unresolved. The CDR3 bases are TGTGCCAGCGGTTCGTCTGAGTACGAGTTCTTC. This encodes CASGSSEYEFF.